This T cell receptor beta chain was captured in a study of early T cells in non-severe SARS-CoV-2 infection. TCRdb independently ran MiXCR on the 5' RACE reads; one entry per CDR3 protein. The sample has approximately 76,000 distinct CDR3 sequences, approximately 10% seen once; the top ten hold 4.7%. The sample holds a few counts of this clonotype. V lost 6 bases, J lost 7 bases, and 7 bases stayed unmatched. CDR1 and CDR2 (germline): DFQATT, SNEGSKA (reference sequence). CDR3 length equals 13 residues. The chain uses TRBV20-1 and TRBJ2-7; 12 positions match TRBD2. Sequences were obtained from whole blood. The sequence was collected from an adult who was a healthcare worker with PCR-confirmed SARS-CoV-2 infection or an uninfected control (not recorded which). In DNA form, the CDR3 reads TGCAGTGCCTACCTAGCGGGGGGGCGGGAGCAGTACTTC. It translates to CSAYLAGGREQYF.